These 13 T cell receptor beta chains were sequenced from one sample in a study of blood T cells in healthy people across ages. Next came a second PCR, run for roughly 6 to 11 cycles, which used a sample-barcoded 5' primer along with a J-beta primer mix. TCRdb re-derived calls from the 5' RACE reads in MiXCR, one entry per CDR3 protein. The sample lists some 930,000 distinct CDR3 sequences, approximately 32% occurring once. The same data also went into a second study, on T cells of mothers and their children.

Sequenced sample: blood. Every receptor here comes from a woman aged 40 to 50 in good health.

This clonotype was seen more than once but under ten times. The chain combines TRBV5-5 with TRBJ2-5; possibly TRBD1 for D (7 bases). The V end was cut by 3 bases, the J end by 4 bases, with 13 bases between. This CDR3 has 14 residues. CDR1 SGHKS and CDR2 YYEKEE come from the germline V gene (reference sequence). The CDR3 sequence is CASSWGQGGETQYF. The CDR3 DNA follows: TGTGCCAGCAGCTGGGGTCAGGGGGGAGAGACCCAGTACTTC.

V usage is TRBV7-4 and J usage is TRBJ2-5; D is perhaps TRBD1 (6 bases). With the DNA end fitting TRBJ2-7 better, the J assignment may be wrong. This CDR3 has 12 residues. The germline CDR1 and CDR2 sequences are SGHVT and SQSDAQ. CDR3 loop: CASSATGCEQYF. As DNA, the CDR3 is TGTGCCAGCAGCGCGACAGGTTGCGAGCAGTACTTC.

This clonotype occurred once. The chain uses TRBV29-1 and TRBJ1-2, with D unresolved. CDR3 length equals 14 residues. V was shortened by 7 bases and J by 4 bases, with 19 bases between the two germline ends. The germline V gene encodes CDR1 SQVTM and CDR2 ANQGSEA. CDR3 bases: TGCAGCGCCTCCCTGGACGGAACTCTCTATGGCTACACCTTC. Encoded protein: CSASLDGTLYGYTF.

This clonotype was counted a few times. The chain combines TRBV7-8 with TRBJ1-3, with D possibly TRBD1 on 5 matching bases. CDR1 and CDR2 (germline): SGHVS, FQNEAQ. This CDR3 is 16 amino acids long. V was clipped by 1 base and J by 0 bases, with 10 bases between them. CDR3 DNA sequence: TGTGCCAGCAGCTTAGATGCTCAGGGCTCTGGAAACACCATATATTTT. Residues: CASSLDAQGSGNTIYF.

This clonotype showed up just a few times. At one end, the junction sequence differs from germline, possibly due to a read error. The CDR3 protein is CSPRLGPQEAQYF. The CDR3 DNA reads TGCAGCCCCCGGCTAGGGCCCCAAGAGGCCCAGTACTTC. This chain joins TRBV29-1 and TRBJ2-5; D is ambiguous. The CDR3 has 13 amino acids. Germline V gives CDR1 SQVTM, CDR2 ANQGSEA.

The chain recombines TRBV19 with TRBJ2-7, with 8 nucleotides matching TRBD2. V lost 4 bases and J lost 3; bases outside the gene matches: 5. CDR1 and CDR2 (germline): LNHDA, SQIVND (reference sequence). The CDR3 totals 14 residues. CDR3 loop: CASSTGTSFYEQYF. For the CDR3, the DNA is TGTGCCAGTAGTACGGGGACTAGTTTCTACGAGCAGTACTTC.

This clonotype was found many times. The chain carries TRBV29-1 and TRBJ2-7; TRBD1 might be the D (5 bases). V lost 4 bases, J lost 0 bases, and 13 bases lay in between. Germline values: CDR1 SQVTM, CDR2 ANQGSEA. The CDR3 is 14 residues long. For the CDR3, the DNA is TGCAGCGTTGTTGCAGGGTCGGCCTCCTACGAGCAGTACTTC. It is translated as CSVVAGSASYEQYF.

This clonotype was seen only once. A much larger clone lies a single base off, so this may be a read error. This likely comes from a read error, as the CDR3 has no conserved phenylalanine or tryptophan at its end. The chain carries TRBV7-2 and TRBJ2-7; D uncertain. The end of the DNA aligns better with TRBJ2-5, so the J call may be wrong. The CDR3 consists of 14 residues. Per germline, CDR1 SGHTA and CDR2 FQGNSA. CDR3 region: CASSYGPTQETQYC. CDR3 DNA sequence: TGTGCCAGCAGCTACGGGCCTACACAAGAGACCCAGTACTGC.

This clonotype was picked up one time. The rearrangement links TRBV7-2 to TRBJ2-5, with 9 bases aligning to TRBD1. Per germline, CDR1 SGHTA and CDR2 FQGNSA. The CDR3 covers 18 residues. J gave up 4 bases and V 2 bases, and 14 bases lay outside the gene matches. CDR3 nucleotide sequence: TGTGCCAGCAGCTTAATTTCCGCCCCGGGGACAGGGCGAGAGACCCAGTACTTC. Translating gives CASSLISAPGTGRETQYF. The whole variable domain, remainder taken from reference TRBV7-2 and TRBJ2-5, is GAGVSQSPSNKVTEKGKDVELRCDPISGHTALYWYRQSLGQGLEFLIYFQGNSAPDKSGLPSDRFSAERTGGSVSTLTIQRTQQEDSAVYLCASSLISAPGTGRETQYFGPGTRLLVL.

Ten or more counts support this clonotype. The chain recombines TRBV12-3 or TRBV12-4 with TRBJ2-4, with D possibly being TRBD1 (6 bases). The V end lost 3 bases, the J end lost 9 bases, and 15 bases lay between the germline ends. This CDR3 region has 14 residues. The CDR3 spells CASSFNRDPCIQYF. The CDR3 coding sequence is TGTGCCAGCAGTTTCAACAGGGACCCTTGCATTCAGTACTTC.

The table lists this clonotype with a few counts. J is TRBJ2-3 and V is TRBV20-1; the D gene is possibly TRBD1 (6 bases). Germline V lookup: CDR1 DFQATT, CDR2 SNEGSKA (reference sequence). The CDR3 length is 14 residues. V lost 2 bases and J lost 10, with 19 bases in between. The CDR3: CSARRDTGIVAQYF. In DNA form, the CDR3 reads TGCAGTGCTAGACGGGACACGGGGATTGTCGCGCAGTATTTT.

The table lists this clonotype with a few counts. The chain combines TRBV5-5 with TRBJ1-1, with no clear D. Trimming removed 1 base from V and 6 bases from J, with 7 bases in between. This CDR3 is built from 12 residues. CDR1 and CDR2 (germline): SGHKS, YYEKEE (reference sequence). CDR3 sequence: CASSLSGAEAFF. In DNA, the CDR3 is TGTGCCAGCAGCTTGTCGGGCGCTGAAGCTTTCTTT.

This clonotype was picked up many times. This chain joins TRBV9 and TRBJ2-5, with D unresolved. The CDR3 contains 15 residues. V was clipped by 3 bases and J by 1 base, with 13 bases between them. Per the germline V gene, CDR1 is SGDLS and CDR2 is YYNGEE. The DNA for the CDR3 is TGTGCCAGCAGCGCTAGACATTCTGCCCAAGAGACCCAGTACTTC. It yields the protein CASSARHSAQETQYF.